The 18 T cell receptor beta chains reported below all come from one sample, sequenced in a study of blood T cell repertoires in COVID-19. Generated by immunoSEQ multiplex PCR, the TCRdb table keeps only in-frame clones and is missing some. Among around 180,000 clones listed, approximately 85% were seen once. The sequenced material came from peripheral blood. All receptors come from a human donor with active or convalescent COVID-19. The donor label of this sample is uncertain.

This CDR3 reads CASSSGTGVPYEQYF. Here the CDR3 DNA reads TGTGCCAGCAGTTCCGGGACAGGGGTACCCTACGAGCAGTACTTC. This chain joins TRBV5-4 and TRBJ2-7; TRBD1 agrees at 10 bases. Looked up from germline, CDR1 is SGHNT and CDR2 is YYREEE (reference sequence). With 5 bases clipped from V and 2 bases from J, the junction kept 7 bases outside the gene matches. The CDR3 covers 15 residues.

The chain couples TRBV5-4 to TRBJ1-1, with D hard to call. Germline V gene sequence: CDR1 SGHNT, CDR2 YYREEE (reference sequence). Trimming took off 6 bases at V and 5 bases at J, with 20 bases between the two ends. The CDR3 runs to 15 residues. The CDR3 spells CASTPSILVETEAFF. The DNA for the CDR3 is TGTGCCAGCACCCCGAGCATACTAGTGGAGACTGAAGCTTTCTTT.

The chain's CDR3 is CASSQEWDRGKVPLHF. CDR3 DNA sequence: TGCGCCAGCAGCCAAGAATGGGACAGGGGAAAGGTACCCCTCCACTTT. V gene TRBV4-3 combines with J gene TRBJ1-6; 10 bases are shared with TRBD1. J lost 12 bases, V lost 0 bases, and 8 bases had no gene match. There are 16 residues in the CDR3. CDR1 is LGHNA and CDR2 is YSLEER in the germline V gene.

The rearrangement uses TRBV24-1 and TRBJ2-5, with D perhaps TRBD2 (6 bases). Germline CDR1 KGHDR, CDR2 SFDVKD. The CDR3 has 13 residues. Trimming cost V 7 bases and J 5 bases, with 13 bases left between them. CDR3 sequence: CATRASGSETQYF. The CDR3, as DNA: TGTGCCACCAGGGCCAGCGGGTCGGAGACCCAGTACTTC.

This clone was recorded a few times. The rearrangement joins TRBV5-1 to TRBJ1-1; tentatively, D is TRBD1 (6 bases). The germline V and J ends were trimmed by 0 bases and 1 base, with 13 bases remaining between them. In germline, CDR1 is SGHRS, CDR2 YFSETQ. The CDR3 is 16 amino acids. CDR3 sequence (DNA): TGCGCCAGCAGCTTGGGCCTTGGACAGCAGAACACTGAAGCTTTCTTT. Amino acids: CASSLGLGQQNTEAFF.

The V call is TRBV3-1 (or the pseudogene TRBV3-2), the J call TRBJ2-7, with 9 nucleotides matching TRBD1. Per the germline V gene, CDR1 is LGHDT and CDR2 is YNNKEL (reference sequence). The CDR3 totals 15 residues. Trimming removed 2 bases from V and 4 bases from J; junction bases left unmatched: 6. The CDR3 coding sequence is TGTGCCAGCAGCCAATTGGGGACAGGGTGGTACGAGCAGTACTTC. As protein: CASSQLGTGWYEQYF.

The chain uses TRBV2 and TRBJ1-4; D perhaps matches TRBD1 (5 bases). This CDR3 comprises 17 residues. V gave up 4 bases and J gave up 0 bases, with 15 bases separating them. Germline loops: CDR1 SNHLY, CDR2 FYNNEI. The CDR3 DNA sequence: TGTGCCAGCAGTGGGGGCAGTACCATTTCAACTAATGAAAAACTGTTTTTT. Its protein product is CASSGGSTISTNEKLFF.

The rearrangement links TRBV27 to TRBJ1-4; no definite D call. V was trimmed by 5 bases and J by 7 bases, leaving 11 bases between them. CDR1 MNHEY and CDR2 SMNVEV come from the germline V gene (reference sequence). This CDR3 contains 13 residues. CDR3 region: CASSMRSGEKLFF. CDR3 nucleotide sequence: TGTGCCAGCAGTATGAGGTCGGGTGAAAAACTGTTTTTT.

This rearrangement joins TRBV3-1 (or the pseudogene TRBV3-2) to TRBJ2-1; 10 bases fit TRBD2. The V gene's germline CDR1 is LGHDT and CDR2 YNNKEL (reference sequence). The CDR3 sequence is 17 residues long. Trimming cost V 2 bases and J 1 base; bases outside gene matches: 5. The CDR3 sequence is CASSQKKAGGSYNEQFF. The CDR3 DNA reads as TGTGCCAGCAGCCAAAAAAAAGCGGGGGGGTCCTACAATGAGCAGTTCTTC.

This clone appeared a few times. V usage is TRBV2 and J usage is TRBJ2-2; TRBD1 matches at 7 bases. Per germline, CDR1 SNHLY and CDR2 FYNNEI. With 10 bases clipped from V and 4 bases from J, the junction kept 6 bases outside the gene matches. The CDR3 totals 13 residues. CDR3 loop: CATGTVSTGELFF. CDR3 coding DNA: TGTGCCACCGGGACAGTATCCACCGGGGAGCTGTTTTTT.

The V and J genes are TRBV25-1 and TRBJ2-5, with 11 bases matching TRBD2. Unmatched junction bases numbered 6, after V lost 5 bases and J lost 7 bases. The CDR3 is made up of 14 amino acids. Germline V gene data show CDR1 as MGHDK and CDR2 as SYGVNS. The DNA for the CDR3 is TGTGCCAGCAGTTTAGCGGGAGGGCCGGGGACCCAGTACTTC. Amino acid sequence: CASSLAGGPGTQYF.

This clone appeared a few times. The chain recombines TRBV10-1 with TRBJ2-2, with 10 bases aligning to TRBD2. Unmatched junction bases numbered 9, after V lost 3 bases and J lost 2 bases. This CDR3 spans 18 amino acids. CDR1 is WNHNN, CDR2 SYGVQD, per germline (reference sequence). DNA for the CDR3: TGCGCCAGCAGTGAAGGTGATAGCGGGGGGATTAACACCGGGGAGCTGTTTTTT. This sequence encodes CASSEGDSGGINTGELFF.

The chain combines TRBV10-3 with TRBJ2-7; perhaps TRBD1 as D (5 bases). The CDR3 length is 16 residues. The V end was cut by 0 bases, the J end by 3 bases, with 15 bases between. CDR1 and CDR2 from the germline V gene are ENHRY and SYGVKD. CDR3 residues: CAISESVNQGRYEQYF. In nucleotides, the CDR3 is TGTGCCATCAGTGAGTCGGTGAATCAGGGCCGCTACGAGCAGTACTTC.

The rearrangement uses TRBV4-1 and TRBJ2-2; 7 bases match TRBD1. Trimming took 1 base from V and 7 from J; bases not matched to a gene: 3. Germline V gives CDR1 MGHRA, CDR2 YSYEKL. The CDR3 contains 14 residues. CDR3 loop: CASSQGQGIGELFF. The DNA of the CDR3 is TGCGCCAGCAGCCAAGGACAGGGAATCGGGGAGCTGTTTTTT.

The chain is built from TRBV3-1 (or the pseudogene TRBV3-2) and TRBJ2-5, with D unresolved. Germline lookup yields CDR1 LGHDT and CDR2 YNNKEL (reference sequence). The V and J ends lost 1 base and 4 bases respectively, with 10 bases between them. The CDR3 covers 14 residues. This CDR3 is CASSQGVRTETQYF. The CDR3 DNA is TGTGCCAGCAGCCAAGGTGTGAGAACAGAGACCCAGTACTTC.

This clone appeared once. The gene calls are TRBV18 and TRBJ2-1, with TRBD2 matching over 11 bases. The V segment lost 0 bases and the J segment 8 bases; nucleotides outside the gene matches: 6. Looked up from germline, CDR1 is KGHSH and CDR2 is LQKENI. The CDR3 loop spans 16 amino acids. The CDR3 loop is CASSPPSSGRFHEQFF. The CDR3 bases are TGTGCCAGCTCACCACCGTCTAGCGGGAGGTTCCATGAGCAGTTCTTC.

This clone was detected only a few times. The J gene is TRBJ2-7, the V gene TRBV10-3; 11 bases fit TRBD2. Unmatched junction bases numbered 7, after V lost 6 bases and J lost 6 bases. Germline V lookup: CDR1 ENHRY, CDR2 SYGVKD. The CDR3 has 14 residues. CDR3 sequence: CAISDGLAGGEQYF. CDR3 coding DNA: TGTGCCATCAGCGACGGACTAGCGGGCGGCGAGCAGTACTTC.

The chain carries TRBV10-3 and TRBJ2-7, with no clear D. Germline lookup yields CDR1 ENHRY and CDR2 SYGVKD. The V and J ends lost 0 bases and 7 bases respectively, with 7 bases between them. This CDR3 has 12 amino acids. This chain's CDR3 is CAISESREEQYF. The CDR3 nucleotides read TGTGCCATCAGTGAGTCGAGAGAGGAGCAGTACTTC.